This TCR beta chain emerged from a study of blood T cell repertoires in COVID-19. The sample holds one count of this clone. TCRdb's table, derived via immunoSEQ multiplex PCR, lists solely in-frame clones and lacks some. The table shows over 35,000 clones, with around 93% occurring only once. The V gene end was trimmed by 5 bases and the J gene end by 4 bases; junction bases not matched to a gene: 5. Germline CDR1 reads MNHEY; CDR2 reads SVGAGI. The CDR3 is 15 amino acids. This sequence was found in a woman aged 25 to 39 in a cohort sampled during active COVID-19. Sequences were obtained from peripheral blood. This chain joins TRBV6-5 and TRBJ2-4; the match to TRBD2 covers 10 bases. The CDR3 nucleotides read TGTGCCAGCAGTCTCAAAGCGGGAGGGAAAAACATTCAGTACTTC. This sequence encodes CASSLKAGGKNIQYF.